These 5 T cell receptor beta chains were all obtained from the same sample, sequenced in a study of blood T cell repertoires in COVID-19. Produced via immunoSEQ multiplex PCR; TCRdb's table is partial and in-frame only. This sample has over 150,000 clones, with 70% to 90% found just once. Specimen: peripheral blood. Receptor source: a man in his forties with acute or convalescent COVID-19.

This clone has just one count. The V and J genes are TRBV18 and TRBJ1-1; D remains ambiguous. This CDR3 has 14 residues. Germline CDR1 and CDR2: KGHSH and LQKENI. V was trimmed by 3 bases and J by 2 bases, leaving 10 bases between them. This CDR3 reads CASSPSGVNTEAFF. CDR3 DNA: TGTGCCAGCTCACCGAGCGGGGTCAACACTGAAGCTTTCTTT.

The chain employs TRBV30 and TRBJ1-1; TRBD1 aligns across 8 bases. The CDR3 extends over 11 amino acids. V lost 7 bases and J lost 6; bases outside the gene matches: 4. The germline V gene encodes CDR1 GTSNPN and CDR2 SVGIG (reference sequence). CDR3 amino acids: CALQGAAEAFF. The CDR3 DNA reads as TGTGCCTTGCAGGGGGCGGCTGAAGCTTTCTTT.

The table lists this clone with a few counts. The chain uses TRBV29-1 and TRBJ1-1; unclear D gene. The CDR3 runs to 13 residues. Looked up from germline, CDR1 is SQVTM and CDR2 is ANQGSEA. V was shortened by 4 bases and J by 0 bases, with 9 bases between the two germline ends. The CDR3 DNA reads TGCAGCGTTGTCAGGCAGTTGAACACTGAAGCTTTCTTT. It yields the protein CSVVRQLNTEAFF.

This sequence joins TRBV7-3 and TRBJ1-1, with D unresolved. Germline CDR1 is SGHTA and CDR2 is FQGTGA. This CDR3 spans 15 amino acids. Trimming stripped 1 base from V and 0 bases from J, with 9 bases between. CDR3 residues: CASSLNGRLNTEAFF. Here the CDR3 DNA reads TGTGCCAGCAGCTTAAATGGCAGGTTGAACACTGAAGCTTTCTTT.

The CDR3 nucleotides read TGTGCCAGTAACAACAGGGGATTCACTGAAGCTTTCTTT. As protein: CASNNRGFTEAFF. The chain carries TRBV2 and TRBJ1-1; 7 bases match TRBD1. CDR1 and CDR2 from the germline V gene are SNHLY and FYNNEI. V was pared by 9 bases and J by 4 bases, with 8 bases of the junction left unmatched. The CDR3 is 13 amino acids.